This passage covers 4 T cell receptor beta chains from one sample sequenced in a study of post-analysis software for immune sequencing data (dated by TCRdb to about 2015). What the authors observed across the whole study: Roughly 5 TRBV segments, including TRBV5-6, TRBV5-1 and TRBV20-1, were significantly more frequent in patients than controls.

The library was obtained by PCR. Sequencing instrument: Illumina HiSeq 2500. To reduce PCR and sequencing biases, unique molecular identifiers were built into the TCR beta cDNA libraries. TCRdb passed the public sequencing reads through fastp at Q25 and MiXCR, retaining productive beta sequences. Each CDR3 protein gets just one entry, which takes the most common genes and DNA from the rows behind it. This sample lists about 540,000 distinct CDR3 sequences; around a third were detected once. 4.5% to 7.5% of the sample goes to the ten largest clones. No cognate antigen is known for these TCRs. The sequencing sample was made of blood. These receptors all come from a girl aged 2 to 17 with multiple sclerosis.

This clonotype came up a few times. The rearrangement links TRBV4-1 to TRBJ1-1, with 10 bases matching TRBD1. The germline CDR1 and CDR2 sequences are MGHRA and YSYEKL. This CDR3 spans 13 amino acids. With V trimmed by 3 bases and J by 8 bases, 3 bases remained unmatched. This CDR3 is CASSQEDRGEAFF. The CDR3 bases are TGCGCCAGCAGCCAGGAGGACAGGGGGGAAGCTTTCTTT.

This clonotype was counted only a few times. The chain uses TRBV15 and TRBJ1-2; no firm D call. The CDR3 has 13 amino acids. In germline, CDR1 is LNHNV, CDR2 YYDKDF (reference sequence). The V gene lost 3 bases and the J gene lost 8 bases, with 13 bases spanning the gap. This chain's CDR3 is CATSSTEMAGYTF. As DNA, the CDR3 is TGTGCCACCAGCAGTACTGAGATGGCGGGCTACACCTTC.

This clonotype was picked up a small number of times. V usage is TRBV5-1 and J usage is TRBJ2-1, with D tentatively TRBD1 (6 bases). The CDR3 consists of 14 residues. The germline V gene has CDR1 SGHRS and CDR2 YFSETQ. Trimming stripped 7 bases from V and 4 bases from J, with 15 bases between. Here the CDR3 DNA reads TGCGCCAGCGGGGCGGACAGTTATTACAATGAGCAGTTCTTC. It is translated as CASGADSYYNEQFF.

This chain connects TRBV20-1 to TRBJ2-1; TRBD2 agrees at 8 bases. From germline, CDR1 is DFQATT and CDR2 SNEGSKA (reference sequence). V dropped 7 bases and J dropped 2; count of bases not matched to a gene: 4. This CDR3 contains 13 residues. CDR3 sequence: CSVPGGPYNEQFF. The CDR3 bases are TGCAGTGTTCCGGGGGGGCCCTACAATGAGCAGTTCTTC.